Each of the 14 T cell receptor beta chains below was sequenced from the same sample in a study of CD8+ T cells in alopecia areata. RNA was extracted and reverse transcribed into cDNA as the sequencing template. Assay used: immunoSEQ multiplex PCR; TCRdb lists only in-frame clones, some missing. The sample carries about 150,000 clones, about 87% recorded once. Source: CD8+ T cells sorted from blood, taken at week 0. The receptors come from a human donor with alopecia areata.

The chain couples TRBV27 to TRBJ2-3, with 7 bases lining up with TRBD1. V dropped 5 bases and J dropped 2; count of bases not matched to a gene: 7. From germline, CDR1 is MNHEY and CDR2 SMNVEV (reference sequence). The CDR3 totals 15 residues. Written as DNA, the CDR3 is TGTGCCAGCAGTGTCTCACAGGGGACCACAGATACGCAGTATTTT. This translates into CASSVSQGTTDTQYF.

The rearrangement joins TRBV4-1 to TRBJ1-2; D gene uncertain. There are 14 residues in the CDR3. The germline CDR1 and CDR2 sequences are MGHRA and YSYEKL. V was clipped by 1 base and J by 0 bases, with 6 bases between them. CDR3: CASSQGGTNYGYTF. The CDR3 nucleotides are TGCGCCAGCAGCCAAGGTGGAACTAACTATGGCTACACCTTC.

DNA of the CDR3: TGTGCCAGCAGCTTCGAGGGGGCCGCCTACGAGCAGTACTTC. Translation: CASSFEGAAYEQYF. The chain combines TRBV11-1 with TRBJ2-7, with 7 bases identical to TRBD1. The CDR3 covers 14 residues. The trim removed 3 bases at V and 2 bases at J, leaving 4 bases unmatched. CDR1 SGHAT and CDR2 FQDESV come from the germline V gene (reference sequence).

V usage is TRBV11-2 and J usage is TRBJ2-3; 12 nucleotides match TRBD2. The V and J ends lost 5 bases and 3 bases, in that order; junction bases with no gene match: 6. The CDR3 consists of 16 residues. Germline CDR1 is SGHAT and CDR2 is FQNNGV. The CDR3 reads CASSPRLAGETDTQYF. For the CDR3, the DNA is TGTGCCAGCAGCCCAAGACTAGCGGGGGAGACAGATACGCAGTATTTT.

The chain carries TRBV29-1 and TRBJ2-5, with a tentative D call TRBD1 (6 bases). The better agreement between TRBJ2-7 and the DNA end casts doubt on the J call. The germline V gene encodes CDR1 SQVTM and CDR2 ANQGSEA. The CDR3 runs to 12 residues. DNA for the CDR3: TGCAGCGCTGTGGACAGCACCTACGAGCAGTACTTC. This sequence encodes CSAVDSTYEQYF.

The chain joins TRBV7-9 to TRBJ1-5, with D unclear. CDR3 length: 16 residues. V lost 4 bases, J lost 1 base, and 14 bases lay in between. In germline, CDR1 is SEHNR, CDR2 FQNEAQ (reference sequence). This chain's CDR3 is CASSSGPPESNQPQHF. The CDR3 region has the DNA TGTGCCAGCAGCTCCGGACCCCCCGAAAGCAATCAGCCCCAGCATTTT. The full variable domain, its missing parts supplied by reference TRBV7-9 and TRBJ1-5, is DTGVSQNPRHKITKRGQNVTFRCDPISEHNRLYWYRQTLGQGPEFLTYFQNEAQLEKSRLLSDRFSAERPKGSFSTLEIQRTEQGDSAMYLCASSSGPPESNQPQHFGDGTRLSIL.

The chain is built from TRBV7-9 and TRBJ2-1; D is possibly TRBD1 (6 bases). V gave up 6 bases and J gave up 4 bases, with 13 bases separating them. Germline CDR1 SEHNR, CDR2 FQNEAQ (reference sequence). The CDR3 spans 14 residues. The CDR3 coding sequence is TGTGCCAGCAGATTTCGACAGGAATACAATGAGCAGTTCTTC. This sequence encodes CASRFRQEYNEQFF.

CDR3 in amino acids: CASSLSVASLWEQYF. DNA for the CDR3: TGTGCCAGCAGTTTAAGCGTAGCAAGCCTCTGGGAGCAGTACTTC. V gene TRBV27 combines with J gene TRBJ2-7; D gene ambiguous. The germline CDR1 and CDR2 sequences are MNHEY and SMNVEV (reference sequence). The CDR3 covers 15 residues. V was trimmed by 2 bases and J by 7 bases, leaving 18 bases between them.

The genes are TRBV29-1 and TRBJ2-7; D gene unclear. The CDR3 totals 13 residues. In germline, CDR1 is SQVTM, CDR2 ANQGSEA. This CDR3 reads CGFTQENSYEQYF. DNA for the CDR3: TGCGGTTTCACCCAGGAAAACTCCTACGAGCAGTACTTC.

The chain carries TRBV9 and TRBJ1-1; possible D gene TRBD1, 6 bases. Germline loops: CDR1 SGDLS, CDR2 YYNGEE. The CDR3 has 12 residues. The ends were cut back, 3 bases at V and 10 bases at J, with 13 bases in the middle. CDR3 nucleotides: TGTGCCAGCAGCGGAACACAGGGTACAGCTTTCTTT. Its protein is CASSGTQGTAFF.

This clone was seen more than once but under ten times. The chain links TRBV29-1 to TRBJ2-1, with D possibly TRBD1 on 5 matching bases. Trimming left V 6 bases short and J 7 bases short, with 13 bases between. The CDR3 has 12 amino acids. CDR1 SQVTM and CDR2 ANQGSEA come from the germline V gene. This CDR3 is CSVSGIRNEQFF. The CDR3 bases are TGCAGCGTGTCAGGGATAAGAAATGAGCAGTTCTTC.

The chain joins TRBV18 to TRBJ2-7, with 8 bases lining up with TRBD1. The germline gives CDR1 KGHSH, CDR2 LQKENI. The CDR3 totals 14 residues. V trimming: 3 bases; J trimming: 2 bases; junction bases outside the gene matches: 3. CDR3 region: CASSPRDRPYEQYF. Here the CDR3 DNA reads TGTGCCAGCTCACCTCGGGACAGGCCCTACGAGCAGTACTTC.

The chain combines TRBV29-1 with TRBJ2-7; TRBD1 matches at 7 bases. The V gene end was trimmed by 0 bases and the J gene end by 2 bases; junction bases not matched to a gene: 4. The germline CDR1 and CDR2 sequences are SQVTM and ANQGSEA. This CDR3 has 14 amino acids. In DNA form, the CDR3 reads TGCAGCGTTGAAGATCGGGGACAGACCTACGAGCAGTACTTC. This gives the protein CSVEDRGQTYEQYF.

This rearrangement joins TRBV27 to TRBJ2-1, with 7 bases matching TRBD1. V trimming: 6 bases; J trimming: 1 base; junction bases outside the gene matches: 9. The CDR3 has 16 amino acids. Germline assignment: CDR1 MNHEY and CDR2 SMNVEV (reference sequence). The DNA of the CDR3 is TGTGCCAGCAGGCTAGGGACAGAAGTATCCTACAATGAGCAGTTCTTC. It translates to CASRLGTEVSYNEQFF.